This T cell receptor beta chain originates from a study of blood T cells in healthy people across ages. Study-wide results and limits: A greater number of naive CD4+ cells and higher diversity distinguished long-lived donors from aged donors. Reliance upon unsorted PBMCs precluded definitive naive versus antigen-experienced comparison.

Donors were healthy Caucasian individuals from Russia aged about 6 to 95. Germline V gene sequence: CDR1 MDHEN, CDR2 SYDVKM. CDR3 length: 14 amino acids. V gave up 6 bases and J gave up 10 bases, with 19 bases separating them. Using a J-beta primer mix together with a sample-barcoded 5' primer, a second PCR was run for roughly 6 to 12 cycles. A single record per CDR3 protein comes from TCRdb applying MiXCR to the 5' RACE reads. The sample has about 930,000 distinct CDR3 sequences, about 28% seen once; the top ten hold more than 8.5%. In regard to this clonotype: Its antigen is currently unknown. This sequence may be a read error, since a much larger clone differs from it by one base.

The data were also submitted as part of a second study, on T cells of mothers and their children. From that report: Thymic selection molds TCR recombination products alike in related and unrelated pairs.

The sequenced sample consisted of blood. The receptor was derived from a woman in her thirties or forties in good health. The rearrangement joins TRBV28 to TRBJ2-1; D is perhaps TRBD1 (6 bases). Here the CDR3 reads CASSAETGSYEQFF. CDR3 nucleotide sequence: TGTGCCAGCAGCGCCGAGACAGGATCCTACGAGCAGTTCTTC.